This T cell receptor (beta chain) was obtained from a study of shared clonotypes between healthy human individuals. Whole-study context: Per-donor plates numbered three CD4 naive, three CD4 memory, two CD8 naive and one CD8 memory. Whole-study findings and limits: The researchers took only blood, and tissue repertoires probably look different.

V was pared by 0 bases and J by 8 bases, with 5 bases of the junction left unmatched. CDR3 length equals 15 residues. Germline V gives CDR1 SGHRS, CDR2 YFSETQ. Generated by immunoSEQ multiplex PCR, the TCRdb table keeps only in-frame clones and is missing some. The table records roughly 2,500,000 clones, more than 85% of them present only once. Turning to this clone: What it binds is not known.

The chain carries TRBV5-1 and TRBJ1-2; 12 bases match TRBD1. The sample taken for sequencing was naive CD4+ T cells from PBMCs. Described subset: CD45RA+ positively selected. The receptor was isolated from a man aged 18 to 30 in good health. Some clones in this sample may be carry-over from other donors' samples. CDR3 protein: CASSLEGQGAEGYTF. Written as DNA, the CDR3 is TGCGCCAGCAGCTTGGAGGGACAGGGGGCGGAAGGCTACACCTTC.